This T cell receptor (beta chain) was recovered during a study of CD8+ T cells in alopecia areata. In the study overall: Oral tofacitinib, 5 to 10 mg twice daily, was given in an open-label trial. Severity of treated patients was scored by affected scalp percentage.

As the sequencing template, cDNA was produced by extracting RNA and reverse transcribing it. The method was immunoSEQ multiplex PCR; TCRdb's version includes in-frame clones alone and lacks a portion of them. The profile shows tens of thousands of clones, roughly 92% of them singletons. As for this clone: Its antigen remains unidentified.

Study observations and caveats: Tofacitinib significantly reduced both scalp clonality and expanded CD8+ clones among the top 100.

Regarding treatment: oral pan-JAK inhibitor, 5-10 mg twice daily. This CDR3 has 14 residues. The germline V gene has CDR1 SGDLS and CDR2 YYNGEE. The sequence came from a human donor with alopecia areata. The J gene is TRBJ2-5, the V gene TRBV9, with 11 positions matching TRBD2. The DNA end favors TRBJ2-7, so the J call may be wrong. The specimen comprised CD8+ T cells sorted from blood, sampled at week 24, from a patient treated with tofacitinib. Written as DNA, the CDR3 is TGTGCCAGCAGTGATAGCGGGGGGGACTACGAGCAGTACTTC. Amino acids: CASSDSGGDYEQYF.